This T cell receptor (beta chain) came from a study of T-cell reconstitution after alpha-beta-depleted transplantation in children. Points from the study as a whole: T-cell counts and diversity at one year post-transplant came mainly from newly produced T cells. Recipient T cells and thymic progenitors that survived were the source of the high TCRbeta diversity seen at day 60 in some patients.

The V gene lost 4 bases and the J gene lost 0 bases, with 7 bases spanning the gap. Germline V gene lookup returns CDR1 SGHRS and CDR2 YFSETQ. The CDR3 totals 14 residues. There are many counts of this clonotype. Its antigen is not known. Preparation of the TCRbeta library was carried out with unique molecular identifiers. TCRdb analysed the PCR reads with MiXCR anew, one entry per CDR3 protein. The data contain 600,000 to 800,000 distinct CDR3 sequences, less than 15% of them singletons. This sample comprised PBMCs, obtained before TCRalphabeta/CD19-depleted stem cell transplant. The chain links TRBV5-1 to TRBJ2-2; D unclear. The origin of this receptor is a girl aged 2 to 10 with congenital amegakaryocytic thrombocytopenia, due to receive a stem cell transplant. The DNA for the CDR3 is TGCGCCAGCAGCGTAATACCGAACACCGGGGAGCTGTTTTTT. Protein sequence: CASSVIPNTGELFF.